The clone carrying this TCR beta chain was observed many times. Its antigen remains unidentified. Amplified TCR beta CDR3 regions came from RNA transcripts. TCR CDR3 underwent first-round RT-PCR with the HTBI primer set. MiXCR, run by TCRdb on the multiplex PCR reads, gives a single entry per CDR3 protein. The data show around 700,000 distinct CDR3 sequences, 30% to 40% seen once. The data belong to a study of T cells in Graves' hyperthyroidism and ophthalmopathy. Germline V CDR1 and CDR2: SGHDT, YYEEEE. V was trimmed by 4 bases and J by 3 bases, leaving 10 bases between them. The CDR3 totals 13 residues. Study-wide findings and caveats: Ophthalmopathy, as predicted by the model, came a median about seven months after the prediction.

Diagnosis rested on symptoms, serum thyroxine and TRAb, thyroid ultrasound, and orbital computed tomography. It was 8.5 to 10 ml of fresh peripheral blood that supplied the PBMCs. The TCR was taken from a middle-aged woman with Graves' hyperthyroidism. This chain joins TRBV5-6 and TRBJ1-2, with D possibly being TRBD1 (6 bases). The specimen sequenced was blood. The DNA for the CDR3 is TGTGCCAGCAGCGTGGACAGCTACTATGGCTACACCTTC. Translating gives CASSVDSYYGYTF.